The rows below give T cell receptor beta chains drawn from one sample of a study of T-cell reconstitution after alpha-beta-depleted transplantation in children. TCRdb re-called the PCR reads with MiXCR, one entry per CDR3 protein. Of a few hundred thousand distinct CDR3 sequences listed, over 7% are singletons. Sequencing was performed on peripheral blood, taken 360 days after TCRalphabeta/CD19-depleted stem cell transplant. Receptor source: a female patient aged 2-15 years who had a stem cell transplant for Fanconi anemia, so the T cells may come from the graft donor. Each CDR3 is given with its conserved first and last residue. D genes are given only for firm matches. A row's size may be missing; if present it is once, few, many or a size class.

abundance: NA; v_gene: TRBV7-9; d_gene: NA; j_gene: TRBJ2-7; CDR3aa: CASSLLSGTYEQYF; CDR3nt: TGTGCCAGCAGCTTACTTAGCGGAACCTACGAGCAGTACTTC
abundance: many; v_gene: TRBV12-3/TRBV12-4; d_gene: TRBD2; j_gene: TRBJ2-3; CDR3aa: CASRLAGGSTDTQYF; CDR3nt: TGTGCCAGCAGATTAGCGGGGGGTAGCACAGATACGCAGTATTTT
abundance: many; v_gene: TRBV7-9; d_gene: NA; j_gene: TRBJ2-1; CDR3aa: CASSYRTPAGHNEQFF; CDR3nt: TGTGCCAGCAGCTACAGGACCCCGGCCGGTCACAATGAGCAGTTCTTC
abundance: many; v_gene: TRBV6-6; d_gene: NA; j_gene: TRBJ2-7; CDR3aa: CASSYAIDEQYF; CDR3nt: TGTGCCAGCAGTTACGCGATAGACGAGCAGTACTTC
abundance: many; v_gene: TRBV7-2; d_gene: NA; j_gene: TRBJ2-7; CDR3aa: CASSWGTSYEQYF; CDR3nt: TGTGCCAGCAGCTGGGGGACTTCCTACGAGCAGTACTTC
abundance: few; v_gene: TRBV21-1; d_gene: NA; j_gene: TRBJ2-7; CDR3aa: CASSKRGSSYEQYF; CDR3nt: TGTGCCAGCAGCAAGAGGGGGAGCTCCTACGAGCAGTACTTC
abundance: NA; v_gene: TRBV20-1; d_gene: NA; j_gene: TRBJ2-4; CDR3aa: CSASQAPGKNIQYF; CDR3nt: TGCAGTGCTAGCCAAGCTCCGGGCAAAAACATTCAGTACTTC
abundance: NA; v_gene: TRBV3-1; d_gene: TRBD2; j_gene: TRBJ2-5; CDR3aa: CALSPPSRTSGWAETQYF; CDR3nt: TGTGCCCTCAGTCCTCCGTCGAGGACTAGCGGGTGGGCAGAGACCCAGTACTTC
abundance: many; v_gene: TRBV6-5; d_gene: NA; j_gene: TRBJ2-3; CDR3aa: CASSYSMASTDTQYF; CDR3nt: TGTGCCAGCAGTTACTCGATGGCTAGCACAGATACGCAGTATTTT
abundance: many; v_gene: TRBV27; d_gene: NA; j_gene: TRBJ2-7; CDR3aa: CASITTEQYF; CDR3nt: TGTGCCAGCATTACGACAGAGCAGTACTTC
abundance: many; v_gene: TRBV28; d_gene: NA; j_gene: TRBJ2-2; CDR3aa: CASSLPPRWLNTGELFF; CDR3nt: TGTGCCAGCAGTTTACCCCCCCGTTGGCTCAACACCGGGGAGCTGTTTTTT
abundance: many; v_gene: TRBV15; d_gene: NA; j_gene: TRBJ1-5; CDR3aa: CATSRRGGNQPQHF; CDR3nt: TGTGCCACCAGCAGAAGGGGGGGCAATCAGCCCCAGCATTTT
abundance: many; v_gene: TRBV29-1; d_gene: NA; j_gene: TRBJ2-3; CDR3aa: CSVSPGSDTQYF; CDR3nt: TGCAGCGTTAGTCCAGGCTCAGATACGCAGTATTTT
abundance: NA; v_gene: TRBV3-1; d_gene: NA; j_gene: TRBJ1-1; CDR3aa: CASSQGGGSTEAFF; CDR3nt: TGTGCCAGCAGCCAAGGAGGGGGGAGCACTGAAGCTTTCTTT
abundance: many; v_gene: TRBV7-2; d_gene: NA; j_gene: TRBJ2-3; CDR3aa: CASRGDPLTDTQYF; CDR3nt: TGTGCCAGCAGGGGGGACCCTCTAACGGATACGCAGTATTTT
abundance: many; v_gene: TRBV27; d_gene: NA; j_gene: TRBJ2-1; CDR3aa: CASSLAAPYNEQFF; CDR3nt: TGTGCCAGCAGTTTAGCGGCCCCCTACAATGAGCAGTTCTTC
abundance: many; v_gene: TRBV6-5; d_gene: NA; j_gene: TRBJ2-2; CDR3aa: CASSYSTGEIGELFF; CDR3nt: TGTGCCAGCAGTTACTCGACAGGAGAGATCGGGGAGCTGTTTTTT
abundance: few; v_gene: TRBV5-1; d_gene: NA; j_gene: TRBJ1-4; CDR3aa: CASSLGTDNEKLFF; CDR3nt: TGCGCCAGCAGCTTGGGCACAGACAATGAAAAACTGTTTTTT
abundance: few; v_gene: TRBV30; d_gene: NA; j_gene: TRBJ2-5; CDR3aa: CAWSVLGDQETQYF; CDR3nt: TGTGCCTGGAGTGTACTGGGGGACCAAGAGACCCAGTACTTC
abundance: few; v_gene: TRBV7-9; d_gene: TRBD1; j_gene: TRBJ2-5; CDR3aa: CASSVNRGETQYF; CDR3nt: TGTGCCAGCAGCGTTAACAGGGGAGAGACCCAGTACTTC
abundance: few; v_gene: TRBV2; d_gene: TRBD1; j_gene: TRBJ1-5; CDR3aa: CASSGRDRGDQPQHF; CDR3nt: TGTGCCAGCAGTGGCCGGGACAGGGGAGATCAGCCCCAGCATTTT
abundance: few; v_gene: TRBV9; d_gene: NA; j_gene: TRBJ2-2; CDR3aa: CASSGRAANTGELFF; CDR3nt: TGTGCCAGCAGCGGGAGAGCCGCGAACACCGGGGAGCTGTTTTTT
abundance: few; v_gene: TRBV18; d_gene: TRBD2; j_gene: TRBJ2-3; CDR3aa: CASSPYLAGVTDTQYF; CDR3nt: TGTGCCAGCTCACCATACCTAGCGGGGGTCACAGATACGCAGTATTTT
abundance: few; v_gene: TRBV5-6; d_gene: NA; j_gene: TRBJ1-2; CDR3aa: CASSLGSGSHYGYTF; CDR3nt: TGTGCCAGCAGCTTGGGATCAGGGTCACACTATGGCTACACCTTC
abundance: few; v_gene: TRBV5-1; d_gene: NA; j_gene: TRBJ2-7; CDR3aa: CASSFTEGHYEQYF; CDR3nt: TGCGCCAGCAGCTTTACCGAGGGCCACTACGAGCAGTACTTC
abundance: many; v_gene: TRBV12-3/TRBV12-4; d_gene: NA; j_gene: TRBJ1-2; CDR3aa: CASSFVARGSYGYTF; CDR3nt: TGTGCCAGCAGTTTTGTGGCCCGGGGTAGCTATGGCTACACCTTC
abundance: many; v_gene: TRBV5-1; d_gene: NA; j_gene: TRBJ1-2; CDR3aa: CASSDPQGNYGYTF; CDR3nt: TGCGCCAGCAGTGACCCACAGGGTAACTATGGCTACACCTTC
abundance: many; v_gene: TRBV7-9; d_gene: NA; j_gene: TRBJ1-1; CDR3aa: CASSRGTNTEAFF; CDR3nt: TGTGCCAGCAGCCGAGGGACGAACACTGAAGCTTTCTTT
abundance: few; v_gene: TRBV28; d_gene: TRBD1; j_gene: TRBJ2-3; CDR3aa: CASSFPGQGATDTQYF; CDR3nt: TGTGCCAGCAGTTTCCCGGGACAGGGGGCAACAGATACGCAGTATTTT
abundance: many; v_gene: TRBV20-1; d_gene: TRBD1; j_gene: TRBJ2-7; CDR3aa: CSASSRGKAYEQYF; CDR3nt: TGCAGTGCTAGCAGCAGGGGGAAGGCCTACGAGCAGTACTTC
abundance: many; v_gene: TRBV29-1; d_gene: NA; j_gene: TRBJ1-4; CDR3aa: CSVEETNEKLFF; CDR3nt: TGCAGCGTTGAAGAGACCAATGAAAAACTGTTTTTT
abundance: NA; v_gene: TRBV20-1; d_gene: NA; j_gene: TRBJ2-5; CDR3aa: CSAIRAAPQETQYF; CDR3nt: TGCAGTGCTATACGGGCCGCCCCGCAAGAGACCCAGTACTTC
abundance: many; v_gene: TRBV10-3; d_gene: NA; j_gene: TRBJ2-2; CDR3aa: CAIRGVENTGELFF; CDR3nt: TGTGCCATCAGAGGCGTAGAGAACACCGGGGAGCTGTTTTTT
abundance: many; v_gene: TRBV12-3/TRBV12-4; d_gene: NA; j_gene: TRBJ2-2; CDR3aa: CASSYRSNTGELFF; CDR3nt: TGTGCCAGCAGTTACAGGAGCAACACCGGGGAGCTGTTTTTT
abundance: NA; v_gene: TRBV6-5; d_gene: NA; j_gene: TRBJ2-7; CDR3aa: CASSYRPTWYEQYF; CDR3nt: TGTGCCAGCAGTTACCGGCCTACTTGGTACGAGCAGTACTTC
abundance: few; v_gene: TRBV7-2; d_gene: NA; j_gene: TRBJ2-7; CDR3aa: CASSEGQGSHEQYF; CDR3nt: TGTGCCAGCAGCGAAGGGCAGGGCTCCCACGAGCAGTACTTC
abundance: NA; v_gene: TRBV4-1; d_gene: TRBD1; j_gene: TRBJ1-4; CDR3aa: CASSQVGTGSEKLFF; CDR3nt: TGCGCCAGCAGCCAAGTCGGGACAGGGAGCGAAAAACTGTTTTTT
abundance: few; v_gene: TRBV14; d_gene: NA; j_gene: TRBJ1-1; CDR3aa: CASSPTGLGGEAFF; CDR3nt: TGTGCCAGCAGCCCTACAGGGTTGGGGGGTGAAGCTTTCTTT
abundance: few; v_gene: TRBV6-2/TRBV6-3; d_gene: NA; j_gene: TRBJ1-2; CDR3aa: CASSYPHYGYTF; CDR3nt: TGTGCCAGCAGTTATCCCCACTATGGCTACACCTTC
abundance: many; v_gene: TRBV24-1; d_gene: NA; j_gene: TRBJ2-3; CDR3aa: CATSDSGRGRPTDTQYF; CDR3nt: TGTGCCACCAGTGACTCCGGGCGGGGCAGACCCACAGATACGCAGTATTTT
abundance: NA; v_gene: TRBV5-1; d_gene: NA; j_gene: TRBJ1-1; CDR3aa: CASSPGRSWGAEAFF; CDR3nt: TGCGCCAGCAGCCCGGGACGTTCTTGGGGAGCTGAAGCTTTCTTT
abundance: NA; v_gene: TRBV10-2; d_gene: TRBD2; j_gene: TRBJ2-5; CDR3aa: CASSYPSGGGETQYF; CDR3nt: TGCGCCAGCAGTTATCCTAGCGGGGGTGGGGAGACCCAGTACTTC
abundance: many; v_gene: TRBV20-1; d_gene: NA; j_gene: TRBJ2-3; CDR3aa: CRVSEGTSTDTQYF; CDR3nt: TGCAGAGTCAGTGAAGGGACTAGCACAGATACGCAGTATTTT
abundance: few; v_gene: TRBV6-5; d_gene: NA; j_gene: TRBJ1-3; CDR3aa: CASFEGNTIYF; CDR3nt: TGTGCCAGCTTTGAGGGAAACACCATATATTTT
abundance: NA; v_gene: TRBV7-6; d_gene: NA; j_gene: TRBJ1-1; CDR3aa: CASSPQRGLAFF; CDR3nt: TGTGCCAGCAGCCCCCAACGGGGGTTGGCTTTCTTT
abundance: few; v_gene: TRBV2; d_gene: TRBD1; j_gene: TRBJ2-6; CDR3aa: CASRRLTGVSGANVLTF; CDR3nt: TGTGCCAGCAGACGACTCACAGGGGTCTCCGGGGCCAACGTCCTGACTTTC
abundance: many; v_gene: TRBV25-1; d_gene: TRBD1; j_gene: TRBJ2-7; CDR3aa: CASSEGTGAKVRDYEQYF; CDR3nt: TGTGCCAGCAGTGAGGGGACAGGGGCTAAAGTAAGGGACTACGAGCAGTACTTC
abundance: few; v_gene: TRBV6-5; d_gene: NA; j_gene: TRBJ2-5; CDR3aa: CASSYSVVQETQYF; CDR3nt: TGTGCCAGCAGTTACTCGGTAGTCCAAGAGACCCAGTACTTC
abundance: few; v_gene: TRBV20-1; d_gene: NA; j_gene: TRBJ1-2; CDR3aa: CSASDGRYYGYTF; CDR3nt: TGCAGTGCTAGTGATGGCCGTTATTATGGCTACACCTTC
abundance: many; v_gene: TRBV3-1; d_gene: NA; j_gene: TRBJ2-5; CDR3aa: CASSQGGESEETQYF; CDR3nt: TGTGCCAGCAGCCAAGGCGGGGAATCAGAAGAGACCCAGTACTTC
abundance: NA; v_gene: TRBV4-1; d_gene: TRBD1; j_gene: TRBJ1-2; CDR3aa: CASSLGQALGYGYTF; CDR3nt: TGCGCCAGCAGCCTCGGACAGGCCCTCGGGTATGGCTACACCTTC
abundance: few; v_gene: TRBV25-1; d_gene: NA; j_gene: TRBJ1-2; CDR3aa: CASSESGRGIGYTF; CDR3nt: TGTGCCAGCAGTGAATCCGGGAGAGGGATTGGCTACACCTTC
abundance: many; v_gene: TRBV6-5; d_gene: NA; j_gene: TRBJ2-2; CDR3aa: CASSYLVANTGELFF; CDR3nt: TGTGCCAGCAGTTACTTAGTAGCGAACACCGGGGAGCTGTTTTTT
abundance: NA; v_gene: TRBV9; d_gene: NA; j_gene: TRBJ2-7; CDR3aa: CASSVEEWGYEQYF; CDR3nt: TGTGCCAGCAGCGTAGAAGAATGGGGCTACGAGCAGTACTTC
abundance: many; v_gene: TRBV4-1; d_gene: NA; j_gene: TRBJ2-3; CDR3aa: CASSSVAVTDTQYF; CDR3nt: TGCGCCAGCAGTTCCGTAGCGGTCACAGATACGCAGTATTTT